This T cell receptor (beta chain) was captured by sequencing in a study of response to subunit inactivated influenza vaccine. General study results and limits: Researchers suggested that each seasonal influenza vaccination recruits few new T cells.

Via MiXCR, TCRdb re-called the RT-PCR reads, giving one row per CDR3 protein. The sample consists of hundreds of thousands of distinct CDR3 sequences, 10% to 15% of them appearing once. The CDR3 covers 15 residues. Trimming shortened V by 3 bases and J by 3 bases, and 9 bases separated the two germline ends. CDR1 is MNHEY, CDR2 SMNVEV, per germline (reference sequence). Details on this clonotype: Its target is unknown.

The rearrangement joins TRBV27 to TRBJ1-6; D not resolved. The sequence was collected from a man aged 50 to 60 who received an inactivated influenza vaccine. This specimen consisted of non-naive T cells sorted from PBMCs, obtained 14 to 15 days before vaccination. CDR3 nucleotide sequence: TGTGCCAGCAGTTTTACGGCAGACTATAATTCACCCCTCCACTTT. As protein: CASSFTADYNSPLHF.